There are many counts of the clone carrying this T cell receptor beta chain. The antigen is not known. This sample stems from a study of CD8 T cells in ankylosing spondylitis. TCRdb re-called the 5' RACE reads through MiXCR, storing one row per CDR3 protein. The sample lists a few hundred thousand distinct CDR3 sequences, about 20% occurring once. Study-level results: Seven to nine highly homologous variants made up a TCR beta motif, and this motif appeared characteristic of ankylosing spondylitis blood. Prior literature has documented some motif variants in synovial fluid and blood from reactive arthritis. Reportedly, matched ankylosing spondylitis synovial fluid was significantly enriched for disease-linked clones.

CDR1 and CDR2 (germline): MGHRA, YSYEKL. There are 17 residues in the CDR3. The ends lost 0 bases at V and 3 bases at J; junction bases unmatched: 8. The rearrangement joins TRBV4-1 to TRBJ2-1; 7 bases are a match to TRBD1. The clonotype was recovered from a male donor with ankylosing spondylitis or in good health (not recorded which). Specimen: blood, either unsorted or a sorted T cell fraction (not recorded which). The CDR3 DNA reads TGCGCCAGCAGCCAAGAACCTGGACAGGCCCTCTACAATGAGCAGTTCTTC. Translation: CASSQEPGQALYNEQFF.